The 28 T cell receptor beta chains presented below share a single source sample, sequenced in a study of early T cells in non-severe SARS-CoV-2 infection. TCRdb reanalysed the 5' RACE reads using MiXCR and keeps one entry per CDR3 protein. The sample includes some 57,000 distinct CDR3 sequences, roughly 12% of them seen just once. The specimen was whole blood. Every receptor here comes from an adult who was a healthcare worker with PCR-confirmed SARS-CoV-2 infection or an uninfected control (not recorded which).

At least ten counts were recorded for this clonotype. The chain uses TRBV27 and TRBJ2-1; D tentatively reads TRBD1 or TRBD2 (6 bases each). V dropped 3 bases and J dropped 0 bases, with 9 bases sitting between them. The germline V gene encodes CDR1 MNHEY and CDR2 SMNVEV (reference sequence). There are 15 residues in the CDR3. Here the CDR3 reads CASSLGGFSYNEQFF. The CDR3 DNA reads TGTGCCAGCAGTTTGGGGGGCTTCTCCTACAATGAGCAGTTCTTC.

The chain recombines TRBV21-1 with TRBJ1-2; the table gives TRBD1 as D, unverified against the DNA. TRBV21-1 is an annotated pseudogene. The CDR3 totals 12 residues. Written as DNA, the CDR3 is TGTGCCAGCAGCAAAGTTGGGGGCGGCTACACCTTC. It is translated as CASSKVGGGYTF.

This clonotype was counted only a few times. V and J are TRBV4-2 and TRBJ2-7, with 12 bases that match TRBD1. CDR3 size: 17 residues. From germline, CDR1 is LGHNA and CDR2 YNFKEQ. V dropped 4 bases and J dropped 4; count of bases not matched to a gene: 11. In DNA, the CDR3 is TGTGCCAGCAGCCGATCGGGACAGGGGGCAATAGGGTACGAGCAGTACTTC. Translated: CASSRSGQGAIGYEQYF.

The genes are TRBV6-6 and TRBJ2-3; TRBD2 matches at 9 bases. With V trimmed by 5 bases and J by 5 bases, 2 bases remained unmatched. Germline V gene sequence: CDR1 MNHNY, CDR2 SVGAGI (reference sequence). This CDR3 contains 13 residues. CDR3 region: CASSPREGDTQYF. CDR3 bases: TGTGCCAGCAGTCCGCGGGAGGGAGATACGCAGTATTTT.

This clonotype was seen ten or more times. CDR3 protein: CASSLGPTGYGYTF. The CDR3 nucleotides are TGTGCCAGCAGCTTAGGTCCCACAGGCTATGGCTACACCTTC. The chain couples TRBV7-8 to TRBJ1-2; tentative D call: TRBD1 (5 bases). V was trimmed by 1 base and J by 4 bases, leaving 10 bases between them. The V gene's germline CDR1 is SGHVS and CDR2 FQNEAQ. The CDR3 totals 14 residues.

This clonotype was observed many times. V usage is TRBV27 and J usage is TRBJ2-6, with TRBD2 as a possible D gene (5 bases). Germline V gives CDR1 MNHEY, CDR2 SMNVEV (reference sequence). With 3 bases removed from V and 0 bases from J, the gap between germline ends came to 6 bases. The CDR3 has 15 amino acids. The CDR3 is CASSFAGSGANVLTF. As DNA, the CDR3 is TGTGCCAGCAGTTTCGCGGGCTCTGGGGCCAACGTCCTGACTTTC.

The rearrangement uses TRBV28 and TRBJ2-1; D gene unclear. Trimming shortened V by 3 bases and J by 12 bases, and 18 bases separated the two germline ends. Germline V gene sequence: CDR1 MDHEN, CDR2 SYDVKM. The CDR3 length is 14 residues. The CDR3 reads CASSLTTMDELQFF. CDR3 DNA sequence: TGTGCCAGCAGTTTGACGACGATGGACGAGCTGCAGTTCTTC. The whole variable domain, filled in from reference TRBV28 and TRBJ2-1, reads DVKVTQSSRYLVKRTGEKVFLECVQDMDHENMFWYRQDPGLGLRLIYFSYDVKMKEKGDIPEGYSVSREKKERFSLILESASTNQTSMYLCASSLTTMDELQFFGPGTRLTVL.

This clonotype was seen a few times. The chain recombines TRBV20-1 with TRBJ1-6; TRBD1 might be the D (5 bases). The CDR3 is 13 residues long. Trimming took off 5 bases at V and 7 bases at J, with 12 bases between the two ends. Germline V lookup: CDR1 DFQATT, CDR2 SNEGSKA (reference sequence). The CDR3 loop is CSAGGRWNSPLHF. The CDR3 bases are TGCAGTGCTGGGGGAAGGTGGAATTCACCCCTCCACTTT.

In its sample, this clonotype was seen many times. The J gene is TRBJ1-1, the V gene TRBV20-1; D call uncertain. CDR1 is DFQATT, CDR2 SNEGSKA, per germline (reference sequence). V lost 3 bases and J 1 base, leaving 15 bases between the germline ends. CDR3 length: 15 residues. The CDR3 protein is CSASAFGSENTEAFF. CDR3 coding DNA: TGCAGTGCTAGTGCTTTCGGAAGTGAGAACACTGAAGCTTTCTTT.

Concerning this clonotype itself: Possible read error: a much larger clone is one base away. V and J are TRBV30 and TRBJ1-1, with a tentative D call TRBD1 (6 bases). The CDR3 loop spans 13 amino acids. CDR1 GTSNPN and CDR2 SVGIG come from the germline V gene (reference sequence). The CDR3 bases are TGTGTCTGGAGTGTACTAGGGGGCACTGAAGCTTTCTTT. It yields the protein CVWSVLGGTEAFF.

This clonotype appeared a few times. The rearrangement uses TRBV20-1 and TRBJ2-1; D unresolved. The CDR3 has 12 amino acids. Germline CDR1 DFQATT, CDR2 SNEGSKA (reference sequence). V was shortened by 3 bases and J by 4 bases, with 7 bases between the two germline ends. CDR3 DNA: TGCAGTGCTAGTTTGGGATACAATGAGCAGTTCTTC. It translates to CSASLGYNEQFF.

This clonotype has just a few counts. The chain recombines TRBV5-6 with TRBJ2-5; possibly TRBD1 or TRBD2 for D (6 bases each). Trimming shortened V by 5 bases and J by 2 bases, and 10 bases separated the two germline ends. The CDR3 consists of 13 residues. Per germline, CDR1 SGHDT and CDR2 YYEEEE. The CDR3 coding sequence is TGTGCCAGCAGTCTAGGGGGGCAAGAGACCCAGTACTTC. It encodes CASSLGGQETQYF.

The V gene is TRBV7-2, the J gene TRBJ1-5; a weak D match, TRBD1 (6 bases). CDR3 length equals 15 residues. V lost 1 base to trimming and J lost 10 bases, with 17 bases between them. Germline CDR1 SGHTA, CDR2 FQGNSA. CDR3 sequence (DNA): TGTGCCAGCAGCTTAGGAGGGGTTTTTGGGGGCCCCCAGCATTTT. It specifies CASSLGGVFGGPQHF.

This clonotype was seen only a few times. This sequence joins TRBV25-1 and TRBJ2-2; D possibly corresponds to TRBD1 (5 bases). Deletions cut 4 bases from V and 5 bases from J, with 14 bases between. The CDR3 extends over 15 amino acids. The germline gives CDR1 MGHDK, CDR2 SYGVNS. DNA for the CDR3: TGTGCCAGCAGTGGAGAACAGGCGTTAACCGGGGAGCTGTTTTTT. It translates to CASSGEQALTGELFF.

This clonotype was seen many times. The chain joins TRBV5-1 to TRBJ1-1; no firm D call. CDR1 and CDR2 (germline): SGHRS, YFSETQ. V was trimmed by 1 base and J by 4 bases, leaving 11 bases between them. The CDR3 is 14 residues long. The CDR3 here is CASSLNMGSTEAFF. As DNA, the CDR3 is TGCGCCAGCAGCTTGAATATGGGAAGCACTGAAGCTTTCTTT.

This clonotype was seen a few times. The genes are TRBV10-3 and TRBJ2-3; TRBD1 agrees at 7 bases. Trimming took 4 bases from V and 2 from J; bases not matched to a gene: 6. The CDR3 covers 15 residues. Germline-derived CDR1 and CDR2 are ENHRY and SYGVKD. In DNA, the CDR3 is TGTGCCATCAGTGGGGGCAGGGGGTTCACAGATACGCAGTATTTT. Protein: CAISGGRGFTDTQYF.

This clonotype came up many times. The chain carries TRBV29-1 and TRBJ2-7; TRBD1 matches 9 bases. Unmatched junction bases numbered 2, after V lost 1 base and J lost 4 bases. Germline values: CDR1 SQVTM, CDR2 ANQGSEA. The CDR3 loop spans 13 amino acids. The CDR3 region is CSVEGDRVYEQYF. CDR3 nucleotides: TGCAGCGTTGAAGGGGACAGGGTTTACGAGCAGTACTTC.

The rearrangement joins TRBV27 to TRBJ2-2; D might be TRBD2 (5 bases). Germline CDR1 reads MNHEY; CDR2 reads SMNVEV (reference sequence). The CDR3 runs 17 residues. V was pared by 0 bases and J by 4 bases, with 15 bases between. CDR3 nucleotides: TGTGCCAGCAGTTTATCCCGTTGGCTGGCGGGCACCGGGGAGCTGTTTTTT. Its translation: CASSLSRWLAGTGELFF.

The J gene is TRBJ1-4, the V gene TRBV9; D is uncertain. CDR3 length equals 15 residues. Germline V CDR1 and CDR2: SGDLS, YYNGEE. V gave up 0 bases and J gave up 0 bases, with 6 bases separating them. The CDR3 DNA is TGTGCCAGCAGCGTAGATCCTGCAACTAATGAAAAACTGTTTTTT. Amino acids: CASSVDPATNEKLFF.

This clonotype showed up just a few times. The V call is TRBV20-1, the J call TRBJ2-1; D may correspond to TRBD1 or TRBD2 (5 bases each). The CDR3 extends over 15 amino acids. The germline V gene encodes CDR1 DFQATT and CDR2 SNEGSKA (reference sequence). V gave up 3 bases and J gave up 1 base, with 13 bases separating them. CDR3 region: CSASAGADSYNEQFF. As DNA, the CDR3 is TGCAGTGCTAGCGCCGGGGCCGATTCCTACAATGAGCAGTTCTTC.

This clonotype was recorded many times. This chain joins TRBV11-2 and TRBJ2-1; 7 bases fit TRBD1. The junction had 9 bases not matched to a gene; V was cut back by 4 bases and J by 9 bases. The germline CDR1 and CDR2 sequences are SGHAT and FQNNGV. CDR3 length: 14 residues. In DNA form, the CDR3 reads TGTGCCAGCAGCTCGTCCCGGGACAGTTTTGAGCAGTTCTTC. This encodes CASSSSRDSFEQFF.

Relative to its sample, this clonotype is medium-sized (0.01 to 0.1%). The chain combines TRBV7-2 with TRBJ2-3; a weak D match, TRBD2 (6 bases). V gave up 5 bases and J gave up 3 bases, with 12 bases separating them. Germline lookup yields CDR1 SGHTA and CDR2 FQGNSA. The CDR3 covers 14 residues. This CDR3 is CASSVGTLTDTQYF. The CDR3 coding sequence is TGTGCCAGCAGCGTAGGGACTCTAACAGATACGCAGTATTTT. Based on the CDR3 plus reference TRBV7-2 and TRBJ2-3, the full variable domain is GAGVSQSPSNKVTEKGKDVELRCDPISGHTALYWYRQSLGQGLEFLIYFQGNSAPDKSGLPSDRFSAERTGGSVSTLTIQRTQQEDSAVYLCASSVGTLTDTQYFGPGTRLTVL.

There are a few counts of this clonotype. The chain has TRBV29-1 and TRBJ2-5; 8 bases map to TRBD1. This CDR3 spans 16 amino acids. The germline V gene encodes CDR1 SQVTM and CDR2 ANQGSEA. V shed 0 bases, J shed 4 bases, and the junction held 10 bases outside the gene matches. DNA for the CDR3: TGCAGCGTTGAAGAACCTGGACAGGGAGAAGCAGAGACCCAGTACTTC. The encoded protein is CSVEEPGQGEAETQYF.

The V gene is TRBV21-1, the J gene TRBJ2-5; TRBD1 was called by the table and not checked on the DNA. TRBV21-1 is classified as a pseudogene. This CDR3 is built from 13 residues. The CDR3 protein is CASTRTAAGPQYF. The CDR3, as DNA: TGTGCCAGCACCCGGACAGCGGCAGGTCCCCAGTACTTC.

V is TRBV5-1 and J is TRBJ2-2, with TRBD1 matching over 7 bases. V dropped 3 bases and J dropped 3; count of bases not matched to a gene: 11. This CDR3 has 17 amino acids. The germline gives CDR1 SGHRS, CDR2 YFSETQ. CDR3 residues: CASSSKPTGIYTGELFF. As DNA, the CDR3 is TGCGCCAGCAGCTCCAAACCGACAGGGATATACACCGGGGAGCTGTTTTTT. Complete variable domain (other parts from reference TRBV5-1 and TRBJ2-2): KAGVTQTPRYLIKTRGQQVTLSCSPISGHRSVSWYQQTPGQGLQFLFEYFSETQRNKGNFPGRFSGRQFSNSRSEMNVSTLELGDSALYLCASSSKPTGIYTGELFFGEGSRLTVL.

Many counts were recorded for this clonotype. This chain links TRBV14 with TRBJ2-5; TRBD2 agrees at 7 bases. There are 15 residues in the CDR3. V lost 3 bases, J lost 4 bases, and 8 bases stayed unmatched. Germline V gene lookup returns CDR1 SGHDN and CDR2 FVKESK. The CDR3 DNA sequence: TGTGCCAGCAGCCATGCGGGAGAGTGGGGAGAGACCCAGTACTTC. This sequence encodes CASSHAGEWGETQYF.

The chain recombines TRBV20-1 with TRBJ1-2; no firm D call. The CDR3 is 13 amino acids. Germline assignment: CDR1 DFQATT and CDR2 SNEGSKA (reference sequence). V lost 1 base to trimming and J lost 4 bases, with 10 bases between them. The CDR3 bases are TGCAGTGCTAGAGTAATGGCCTCCTATGGCTACACCTTC. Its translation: CSARVMASYGYTF.

The CDR3 loop reads CASSTSATNTQYF. Here the CDR3 DNA reads TGTGCCAGCAGCACCAGCGCGACAAATACGCAGTATTTT. J is TRBJ2-3 and V is TRBV7-3, with D unresolved. CDR3 length: 13 residues. Trimming removed 5 bases from V and 7 bases from J, with 13 bases in between. Looked up from germline, CDR1 is SGHTA and CDR2 is FQGTGA.